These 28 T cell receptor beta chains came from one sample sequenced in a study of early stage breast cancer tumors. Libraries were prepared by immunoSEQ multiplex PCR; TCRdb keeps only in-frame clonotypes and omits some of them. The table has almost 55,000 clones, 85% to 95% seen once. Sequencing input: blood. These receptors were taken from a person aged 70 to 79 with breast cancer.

CDR3 bases: TGTGCCAGCAACCCTAGCGGGAGGGCCGGGAATGAGCAGTTCTTC. Translation gives CASNPSGRAGNEQFF. The chain has TRBV28 and TRBJ2-1, with TRBD2 matching over 12 bases. The CDR3 consists of 15 residues. Germline V gives CDR1 MDHEN, CDR2 SYDVKM. Unmatched junction bases numbered 8, after V lost 7 bases and J lost 7 bases.

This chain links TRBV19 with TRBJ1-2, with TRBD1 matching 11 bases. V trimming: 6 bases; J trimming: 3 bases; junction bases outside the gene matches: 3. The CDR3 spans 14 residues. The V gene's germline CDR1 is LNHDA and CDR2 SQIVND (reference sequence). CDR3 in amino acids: CASRLGQGDYGYTF. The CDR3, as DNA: TGTGCCAGTAGACTGGGACAGGGGGACTATGGCTACACCTTC.

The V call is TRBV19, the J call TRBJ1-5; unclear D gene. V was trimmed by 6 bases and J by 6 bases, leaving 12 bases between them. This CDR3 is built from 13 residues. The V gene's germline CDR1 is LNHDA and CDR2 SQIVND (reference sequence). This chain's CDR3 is CASRTSGSQPQHF. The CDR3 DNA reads TGTGCCAGTAGGACGTCGGGGAGTCAGCCCCAGCATTTT.

In nucleotides, the CDR3 is TGCGCCAGCAGTGACCCCGGGATCTCTGGAAACACCATATATTTT. This codes for CASSDPGISGNTIYF. The genes are TRBV10-2 and TRBJ1-3; D call uncertain. CDR1 is WSHSY, CDR2 SAAADI, per germline. The CDR3 loop spans 15 amino acids. The V gene lost 3 bases and the J gene lost 0 bases, with 9 bases spanning the gap.

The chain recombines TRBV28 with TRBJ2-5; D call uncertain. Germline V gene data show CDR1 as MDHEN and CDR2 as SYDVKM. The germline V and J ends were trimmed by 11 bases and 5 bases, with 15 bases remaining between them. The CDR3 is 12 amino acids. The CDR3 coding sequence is TGTGCCTCAACCCCGGGTGAGGAGACCCAGTACTTC. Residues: CASTPGEETQYF.

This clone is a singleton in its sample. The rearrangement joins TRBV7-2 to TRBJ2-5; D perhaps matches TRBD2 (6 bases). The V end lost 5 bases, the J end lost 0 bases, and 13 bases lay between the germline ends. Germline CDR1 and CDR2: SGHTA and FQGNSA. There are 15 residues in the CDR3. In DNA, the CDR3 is TGTGCCAGCAGCAGCAGACTAGGCTACCAAGAGACCCAGTACTTC. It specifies CASSSRLGYQETQYF.

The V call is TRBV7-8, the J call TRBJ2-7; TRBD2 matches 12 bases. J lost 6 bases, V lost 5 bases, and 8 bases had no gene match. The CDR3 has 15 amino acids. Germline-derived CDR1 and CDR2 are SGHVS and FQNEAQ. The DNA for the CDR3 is TGTGCCAGCAGCCTCTCTAGCGGGGGGGGGAGCGAGCAGTACTTC. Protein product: CASSLSSGGGSEQYF.

CDR3 protein: CASRTSGYEQYF. CDR3 nucleotide sequence: TGTGCCAGCAGGACTAGCGGCTACGAGCAGTACTTC. The J gene is TRBJ2-7, the V gene TRBV6-5, with 9 bases lining up with TRBD2. V was clipped by 6 bases and J by 3 bases; unmatched bases: 0. The CDR3 runs to 12 residues. The germline gives CDR1 MNHEY, CDR2 SVGAGI.

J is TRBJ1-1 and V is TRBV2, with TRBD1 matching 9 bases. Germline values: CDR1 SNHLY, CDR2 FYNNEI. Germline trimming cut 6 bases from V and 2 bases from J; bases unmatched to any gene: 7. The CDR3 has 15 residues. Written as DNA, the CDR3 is TGTGCCAGCAGAGCGCAGGGACAGGGCAACACTGAAGCTTTCTTT. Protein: CASRAQGQGNTEAFF.

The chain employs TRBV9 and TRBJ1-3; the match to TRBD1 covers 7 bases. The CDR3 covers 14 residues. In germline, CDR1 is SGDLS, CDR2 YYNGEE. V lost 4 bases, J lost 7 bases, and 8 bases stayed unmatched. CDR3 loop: CASSPNRGGNTIYF. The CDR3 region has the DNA TGTGCCAGCAGCCCAAACAGGGGAGGCAACACCATATATTTT.

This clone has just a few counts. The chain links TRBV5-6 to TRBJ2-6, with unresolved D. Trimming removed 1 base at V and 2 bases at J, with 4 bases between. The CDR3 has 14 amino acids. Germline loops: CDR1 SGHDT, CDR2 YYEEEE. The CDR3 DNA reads TGTGCCAGCAGCTTGATAACTGGGGCCAACGTCCTGACTTTC. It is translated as CASSLITGANVLTF. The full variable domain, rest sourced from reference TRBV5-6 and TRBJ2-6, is DAGVTQSPTHLIKTRGQQVTLRCSPKSGHDTVSWYQQALGQGPQFIFQYYEEEERQRGNFPDRFSGHQFPNYSSELNVNALLLGDSALYLCASSLITGANVLTFGAGSRLTVL.

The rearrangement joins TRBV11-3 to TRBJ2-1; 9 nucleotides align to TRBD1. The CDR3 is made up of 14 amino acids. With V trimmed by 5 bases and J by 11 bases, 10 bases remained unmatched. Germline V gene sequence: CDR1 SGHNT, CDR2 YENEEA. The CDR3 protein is CASSPSRTGDKQFF. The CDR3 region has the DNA TGTGCCAGCAGCCCCAGCCGGACAGGGGACAAGCAGTTCTTC.

The CDR3 DNA is TGTGCCATCAGGACTAGCGGTGTGGAGACCCAGTACTTC. Translating gives CAIRTSGVETQYF. The chain employs TRBV6-1 and TRBJ2-5, with 10 bases aligning to TRBD2. Germline V CDR1 and CDR2: MNHNS, SASEGT. The CDR3 is 13 amino acids. The V segment lost 10 bases and the J segment 5 bases; nucleotides outside the gene matches: 7.

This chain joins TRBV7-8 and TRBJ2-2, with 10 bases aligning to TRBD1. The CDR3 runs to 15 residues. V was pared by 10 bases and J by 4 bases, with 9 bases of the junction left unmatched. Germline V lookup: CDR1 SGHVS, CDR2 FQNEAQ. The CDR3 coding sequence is TGTGCCACCGTCAGACAGGGGGCAGGCACCGGGGAGCTGTTTTTT. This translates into CATVRQGAGTGELFF.

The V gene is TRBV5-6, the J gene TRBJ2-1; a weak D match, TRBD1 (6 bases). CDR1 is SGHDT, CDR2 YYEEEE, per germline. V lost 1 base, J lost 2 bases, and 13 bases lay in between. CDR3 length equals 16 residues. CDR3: CASSLISRGPYNEQFF. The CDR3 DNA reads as TGTGCCAGCAGCTTGATATCCAGGGGCCCCTACAATGAGCAGTTCTTC.

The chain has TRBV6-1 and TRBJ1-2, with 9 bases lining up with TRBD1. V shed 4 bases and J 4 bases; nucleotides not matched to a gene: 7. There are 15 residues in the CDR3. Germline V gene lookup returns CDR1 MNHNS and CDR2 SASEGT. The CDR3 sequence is CASSGGQGGFYGYTF. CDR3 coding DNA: TGTGCCAGCAGTGGGGGACAGGGAGGGTTCTATGGCTACACCTTC.

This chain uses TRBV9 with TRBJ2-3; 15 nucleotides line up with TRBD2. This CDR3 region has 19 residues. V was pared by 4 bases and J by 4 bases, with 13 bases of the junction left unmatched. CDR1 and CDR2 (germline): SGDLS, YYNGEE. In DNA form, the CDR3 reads TGTGCCAGCAGCCTACGATCAGGGACTAGCGGGAGGTCAGCAGATACGCAGTATTTT. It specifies CASSLRSGTSGRSADTQYF.

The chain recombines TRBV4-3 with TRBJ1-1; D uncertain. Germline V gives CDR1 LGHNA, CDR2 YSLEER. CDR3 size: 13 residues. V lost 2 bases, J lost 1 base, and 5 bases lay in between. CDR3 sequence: CASSQHRNTEAFF. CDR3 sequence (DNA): TGCGCCAGCAGCCAACACAGGAACACTGAAGCTTTCTTT.

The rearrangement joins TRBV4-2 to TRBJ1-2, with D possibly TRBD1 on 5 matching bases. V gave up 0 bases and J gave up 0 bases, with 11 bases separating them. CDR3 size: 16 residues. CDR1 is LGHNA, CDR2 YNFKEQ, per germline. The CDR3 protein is CASSQDVGVSNYGYTF. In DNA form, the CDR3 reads TGTGCCAGCAGCCAAGATGTAGGGGTATCTAACTATGGCTACACCTTC.

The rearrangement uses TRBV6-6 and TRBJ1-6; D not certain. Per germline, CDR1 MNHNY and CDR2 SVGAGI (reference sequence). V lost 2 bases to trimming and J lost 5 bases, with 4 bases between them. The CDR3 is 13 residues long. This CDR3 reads CASSYTDNSPLHF. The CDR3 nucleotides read TGTGCCAGCAGTTACACTGATAATTCACCCCTCCACTTT.

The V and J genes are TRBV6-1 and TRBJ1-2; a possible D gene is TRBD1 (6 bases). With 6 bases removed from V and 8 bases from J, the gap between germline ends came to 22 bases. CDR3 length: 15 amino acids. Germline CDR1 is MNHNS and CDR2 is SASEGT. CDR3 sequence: CASSPSGQTYGGYTF. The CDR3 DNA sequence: TGTGCCAGCAGCCCTTCAGGACAGACATATGGGGGCTACACCTTC.

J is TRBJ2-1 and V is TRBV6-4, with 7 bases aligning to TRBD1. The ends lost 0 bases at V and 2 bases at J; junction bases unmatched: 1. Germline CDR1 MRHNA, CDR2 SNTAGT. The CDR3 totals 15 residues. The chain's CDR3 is CASSDSGGTYNEQFF. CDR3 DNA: TGTGCCAGCAGTGACTCAGGGGGCACCTACAATGAGCAGTTCTTC.

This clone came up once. The CDR3 sequence: CASSPPSSGNQPQHF. Written as DNA, the CDR3 is TGTGCCAGCAGTCCCCCTTCTTCGGGCAATCAGCCCCAGCATTTT. The rearrangement links TRBV28 to TRBJ1-5; D gene unclear. Trimming pared 5 bases from V and 2 bases from J, leaving 13 bases between. Germline V gene sequence: CDR1 MDHEN, CDR2 SYDVKM. The CDR3 consists of 15 residues.

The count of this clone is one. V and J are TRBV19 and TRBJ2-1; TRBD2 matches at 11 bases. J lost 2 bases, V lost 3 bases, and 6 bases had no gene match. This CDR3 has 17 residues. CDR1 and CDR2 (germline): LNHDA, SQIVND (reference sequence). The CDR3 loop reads CASSMGLAGGPYNEQFF. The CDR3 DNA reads TGTGCCAGTAGTATGGGTCTAGCGGGAGGTCCCTACAATGAGCAGTTCTTC. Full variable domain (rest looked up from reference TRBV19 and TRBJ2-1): DGGITQSPKYLFRKEGQNVTLSCEQNLNHDAMYWYRQDPGQGLRLIYYSQIVNDFQKGDIAEGYSVSREKKESFPLTVTSAQKNPTAFYLCASSMGLAGGPYNEQFFGPGTRLTVL.

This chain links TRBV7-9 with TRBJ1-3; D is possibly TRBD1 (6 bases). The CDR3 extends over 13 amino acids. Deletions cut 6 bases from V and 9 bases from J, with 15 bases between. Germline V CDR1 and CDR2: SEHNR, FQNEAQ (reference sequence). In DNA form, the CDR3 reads TGTGCCAGCAGACGGGACACCGCTCCCACCATATATTTT. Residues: CASRRDTAPTIYF.

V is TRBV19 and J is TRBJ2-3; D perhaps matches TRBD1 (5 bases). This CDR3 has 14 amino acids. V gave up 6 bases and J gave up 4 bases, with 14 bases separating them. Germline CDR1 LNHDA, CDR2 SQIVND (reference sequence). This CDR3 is CASRAGQGPDTQYF. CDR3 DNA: TGTGCCAGTAGAGCAGGGCAGGGTCCAGATACGCAGTATTTT. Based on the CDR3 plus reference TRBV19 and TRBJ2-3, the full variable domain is DGGITQSPKYLFRKEGQNVTLSCEQNLNHDAMYWYRQDPGQGLRLIYYSQIVNDFQKGDIAEGYSVSREKKESFPLTVTSAQKNPTAFYLCASRAGQGPDTQYFGPGTRLTVL.

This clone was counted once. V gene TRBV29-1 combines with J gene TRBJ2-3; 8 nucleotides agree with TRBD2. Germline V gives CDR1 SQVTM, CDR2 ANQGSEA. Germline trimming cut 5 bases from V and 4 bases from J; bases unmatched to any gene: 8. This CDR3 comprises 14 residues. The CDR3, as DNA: TGCAGCGTTCTGTTAGGTAGCGGGGCAGATACGCAGTATTTT. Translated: CSVLLGSGADTQYF.

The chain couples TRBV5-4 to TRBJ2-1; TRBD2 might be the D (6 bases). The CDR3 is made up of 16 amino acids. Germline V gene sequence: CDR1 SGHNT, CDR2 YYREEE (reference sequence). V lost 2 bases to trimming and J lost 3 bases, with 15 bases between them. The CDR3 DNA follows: TGTGCCAGCAGCTTTAATGAGGGCGGGGACTACAATGAGCAGTTCTTC. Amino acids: CASSFNEGGDYNEQFF.